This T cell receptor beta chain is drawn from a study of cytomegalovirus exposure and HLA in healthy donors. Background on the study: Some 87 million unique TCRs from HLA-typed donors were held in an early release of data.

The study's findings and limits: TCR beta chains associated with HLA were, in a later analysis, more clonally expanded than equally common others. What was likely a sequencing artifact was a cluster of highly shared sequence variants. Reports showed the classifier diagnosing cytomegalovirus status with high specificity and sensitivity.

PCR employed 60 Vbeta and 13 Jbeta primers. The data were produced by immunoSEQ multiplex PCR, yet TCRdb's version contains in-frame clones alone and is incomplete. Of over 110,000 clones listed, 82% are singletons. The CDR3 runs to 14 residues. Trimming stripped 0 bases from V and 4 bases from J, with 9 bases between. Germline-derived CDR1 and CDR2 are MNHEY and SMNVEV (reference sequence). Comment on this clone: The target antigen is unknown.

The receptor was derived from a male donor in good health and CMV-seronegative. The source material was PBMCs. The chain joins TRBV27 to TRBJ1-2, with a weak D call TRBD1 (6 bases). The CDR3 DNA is TGTGCCAGCAGTTTATCCCCACAGGGCTATGGCTACACCTTC. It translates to CASSLSPQGYGYTF.